The 27 T cell receptor beta chains listed next were all sequenced from one sample in a study of prognosis after radiotherapy for stage I lung cancer. Genomic DNA was the source, and TCR beta CDR3 was amplified from it by two-round multiplex PCR. Amplification in first-round PCR relied on primers specific to each TRBV and TRBJ gene. TCRdb reprocessed the multiplex PCR reads with MiXCR, giving one entry per CDR3 protein. This table holds some 15,000 distinct CDR3 sequences, around 40% found once. Specimen: PBMCs, collected before or after stereotactic body radiation therapy (not recorded which). The receptors stem from a donor aged 50 or older with non-small cell lung cancer.

In its sample, this clonotype was seen many times. The chain is built from TRBV28 and TRBJ1-4, with D possibly matching TRBD1 (5 bases). The V end was cut by 4 bases, the J end by 7 bases, with 13 bases between. Germline assignment: CDR1 MDHEN and CDR2 SYDVKM. This CDR3 spans 14 amino acids. The CDR3 region has the DNA TGTGCCAGCAGTTCGTCAGGGATCGGTGAAAAACTGTTTTTT. Residues: CASSSSGIGEKLFF.

The chain uses TRBV11-1 and TRBJ2-7; no clear D gene. Germline assignment: CDR1 SGHAT and CDR2 FQDESV (reference sequence). The CDR3 is 14 amino acids. V lost 5 bases and J lost 4, with 15 bases in between. DNA of the CDR3: TGTGCCAGCAGCCGTACATGGAATCGGTACGAGCAGTACTTC. This translates into CASSRTWNRYEQYF. Based on the CDR3 plus reference TRBV11-1 and TRBJ2-7, the full variable domain is EAEVAQSPRYKITEKSQAVAFWCDPISGHATLYWYRQILGQGPELLVQFQDESVVDDSQLPKDRFSAERLKGVDSTLKIQPAELGDSAMYLCASSRTWNRYEQYFGPGTRLTVT.

This clonotype was observed many times. V usage is TRBV6-2 or TRBV6-3 and J usage is TRBJ1-5, with 8 positions matching TRBD1. The trim removed 7 bases at V and 0 bases at J, leaving 14 bases unmatched. Germline V lookup: CDR1 MNHEY, CDR2 SVGEGT. This CDR3 is 18 amino acids long. Here the CDR3 reads CASTHRTGQENSNQPQHF. CDR3 DNA sequence: TGTGCCAGCACCCATAGGACAGGGCAGGAGAATAGCAATCAGCCCCAGCATTTT.

The chain recombines TRBV2 with TRBJ2-1, with D possibly being TRBD2 (5 bases). Germline V gene sequence: CDR1 SNHLY, CDR2 FYNNEI. This CDR3 has 12 residues. Trimming took 6 bases from V and 6 from J, leaving 9 bases between them. In nucleotides, the CDR3 is TGTGCCAGCAGGCAGCGGTTCAATGAGCAGTTCTTC. It codes for CASRQRFNEQFF.

This chain links TRBV6-2 or TRBV6-3 with TRBJ2-7; 7 bases agree with TRBD1. V was clipped by 5 bases and J by 7 bases; unmatched bases: 20. CDR3 size: 17 residues. Per germline, CDR1 MNHEY and CDR2 SVGEGT. The CDR3 DNA reads as TGTGCCAGCAGTGAAGTATGGGGACAGCTCACCTCCTTAGAGCAGTACTTC. Translation gives CASSEVWGQLTSLEQYF.

This clonotype was seen ten or more times. The J gene is TRBJ2-1, the V gene TRBV5-6, with D hard to call. From germline, CDR1 is SGHDT and CDR2 YYEEEE. The CDR3 extends over 11 amino acids. V lost 0 bases and J lost 15, with 10 bases in between. The CDR3 loop is CASSLENSWFF. The DNA for the CDR3 is TGTGCCAGCAGCTTGGAGAATTCTTGGTTCTTC.

This clonotype was observed many times. CDR3 DNA: TGTGCCAGTAGTAACAGGGAAAACACTGAAGCTTTCTTT. Protein product: CASSNRENTEAFF. This sequence joins TRBV19 and TRBJ1-1, with D maybe TRBD1 (6 bases). V lost 4 bases, J lost 2 bases, and 8 bases lay in between. From germline, CDR1 is LNHDA and CDR2 SQIVND (reference sequence). The CDR3 length is 13 residues.

Of note for this clonotype: A single base is all that separates this from a far larger clone, so a read error is likely. This chain joins TRBV6-4 and TRBJ1-5, with D possibly being TRBD1 (5 bases). The V gene's germline CDR1 is MRHNA and CDR2 SNTAGT. The CDR3 spans 16 residues. For the CDR3, the DNA is TGTACCAGCAGTCCCTCCGTGGGGGTCATCAATCAGCCCCAGCATTTT. Translated, it gives CTSSPSVGVINQPQHF.

Note on this clonotype: A read error is the likely source, as a far larger clone sits one nucleotide away. This chain uses TRBV6-5 with TRBJ2-3, with D possibly matching TRBD2 (6 bases). The length of the CDR3 is 13 residues. The V gene lost 10 bases and the J gene lost 4 bases, with 15 bases spanning the gap. CDR1 is MNHEY, CDR2 SVGAGI, per germline. CDR3 region: CAILPGGADTQYF. CDR3 DNA: TGTGCCATCCTCCCAGGAGGGGCAGATACGCAGTATTTT.

This clonotype was seen ten or more times. The chain joins TRBV28 to TRBJ2-3; 9 nucleotides line up with TRBD2. V lost 7 bases and J lost 7; bases outside the gene matches: 12. Germline V gene lookup returns CDR1 MDHEN and CDR2 SYDVKM. The CDR3 length is 15 residues. CDR3 DNA sequence: TGTGCCAGCACACAACCCAGTAGCGGGGGATATACGCAGTATTTT. Encoded protein: CASTQPSSGGYTQYF.

Judged by abundance, this clonotype is medium-sized. The rearrangement joins TRBV12-3 or TRBV12-4 to TRBJ2-1, with D perhaps matching TRBD2 (5 bases). The V gene lost 5 bases and the J gene lost 6 bases, with 8 bases spanning the gap. The CDR3 length is 12 residues. The CDR3 sequence: CASSITSNEQFF. The DNA of the CDR3 is TGTGCCAGCAGTATTACTAGCAATGAGCAGTTCTTC.

This clonotype showed up just a few times. The chain has TRBV6-1 and TRBJ2-1, with a possible D match to TRBD1 (5 bases). Trimming cost V 6 bases and J 7 bases, with 22 bases left between them. CDR3 size: 16 residues. From germline, CDR1 is MNHNS and CDR2 SASEGT. Here the CDR3 reads CASSPIPGHGRNEQFF. For the CDR3, the DNA is TGTGCCAGCAGCCCCATCCCCGGACATGGGCGGAATGAGCAGTTCTTC.

This clonotype was seen many times. The rearrangement uses TRBV7-9 and TRBJ2-7, with D uncertain. The V gene lost 4 bases and the J gene lost 3 bases, with 10 bases spanning the gap. Germline CDR1 and CDR2: SEHNR and FQNEAQ (reference sequence). The CDR3 extends over 13 amino acids. The CDR3 region is CASSSGRIYEQYF. The CDR3 DNA reads as TGTGCCAGCAGCTCAGGACGGATCTACGAGCAGTACTTC.

The table lists this clonotype with many counts. The chain joins TRBV19 to TRBJ2-1; 10 bases match TRBD1. Germline CDR1 reads LNHDA; CDR2 reads SQIVND (reference sequence). The V and J ends lost 5 bases and 11 bases, in that order; junction bases with no gene match: 9. The CDR3 has 14 amino acids. As DNA, the CDR3 is TGTGCCAGTAGTCCCACTCCGGGACAGGGGAAGCAGTTCTTC. Translating it yields CASSPTPGQGKQFF.

This clonotype was counted at least ten times. CDR3 protein: CASSLAPGNYEQYF. DNA of the CDR3: TGTGCCAGCAGCTTAGCCCCCGGGAACTACGAGCAGTACTTC. The rearrangement joins TRBV7-9 to TRBJ2-7; a possible D gene is TRBD2 (5 bases). Trimming cost V 0 bases and J 3 bases, with 9 bases left between them. CDR1 is SEHNR and CDR2 is FQNEAQ in the germline V gene (reference sequence). This CDR3 contains 14 residues.

With regard to this clonotype: Germline is not matched at one junction end, which may reflect a read error. The chain combines TRBV7-2 with TRBJ1-6; D is ambiguous. Per germline, CDR1 SGHTA and CDR2 FQGNSA. This CDR3 is built from 13 residues. For the CDR3, the DNA is TGTGCCAGCAGCTTCGTTGGGAATTCACACCTCAACTTT. It is translated as CASSFVGNSHLNF.

The chain carries TRBV2 and TRBJ2-5; 11 bases are a match to TRBD1. J lost 4 bases, V lost 6 bases, and 1 base had no gene match. This CDR3 contains 13 residues. Germline CDR1 and CDR2: SNHLY and FYNNEI. DNA for the CDR3: TGTGCCAGCAGCGGGACAGGGGGAGAGACCCAGTACTTC. Its translation is CASSGTGGETQYF.

In its sample, this clonotype was seen a few times. A much bigger clone sits one base away, suggesting this may be a read error. The V gene is TRBV12-3 or TRBV12-4, the J gene TRBJ2-5; 13 nucleotides agree with TRBD2. The CDR3 is made up of 17 amino acids. V was pared by 1 base and J by 0 bases, with 2 bases of the junction left unmatched. The CDR3 region has the DNA TGTGCCAGCAGTTTAGTGGGACTAGCGGGGTACCAAGAGACCCAGTACTTC. Translating gives CASSLVGLAGYQETQYF.

This clonotype occurred many times. The chain has TRBV30 and TRBJ2-1; TRBD2 matches 10 bases. J lost 6 bases, V lost 5 bases, and 10 bases had no gene match. The CDR3 is 15 amino acids. Germline lookup yields CDR1 GTSNPN and CDR2 SVGIG (reference sequence). The CDR3 loop reads CAWALAGDLTNEQFF. CDR3 bases: TGTGCCTGGGCCCTAGCGGGAGATCTAACCAATGAGCAGTTCTTC.

This clonotype occurred many times. V is TRBV20-1 and J is TRBJ2-3; 7 nucleotides line up with TRBD1. Germline lookup yields CDR1 DFQATT and CDR2 SNEGSKA (reference sequence). CDR3 length: 14 residues. The CDR3 protein is CSVGPTGGTDTQYF. In DNA, the CDR3 is TGCAGCGTTGGCCCAACAGGGGGCACAGATACGCAGTATTTT.

Only one count was recorded for this clonotype. The CDR3 DNA reads TGTGCCAGCAGTGAATCGATACACTATGGCTACACCTTC. It translates to CASSESIHYGYTF. The chain combines TRBV6-1 with TRBJ1-2; D gene ambiguous. From germline, CDR1 is MNHNS and CDR2 SASEGT. V was shortened by 2 bases and J by 3 bases, with 7 bases between the two germline ends. CDR3 length: 13 amino acids.

The chain links TRBV18 to TRBJ2-2; the D gene is possibly TRBD1 (5 bases). V lost 0 bases and J 3 bases, leaving 11 bases between the germline ends. Germline CDR1 is KGHSH and CDR2 is LQKENI. The CDR3 spans 16 residues. The CDR3 is CASSPPETAYTGELFF. In DNA form, the CDR3 reads TGTGCCAGCTCACCACCGGAGACAGCTTACACCGGGGAGCTGTTTTTT.

This clonotype was detected ten times or more. The chain combines TRBV20-1 with TRBJ1-5; D might be TRBD1 (5 bases). CDR1 is DFQATT and CDR2 is SNEGSKA in the germline V gene (reference sequence). The CDR3 totals 14 residues. V shed 5 bases and J shed 3 bases, with 14 bases lying between them. DNA of the CDR3: TGCAGTGCTGCCTCGGGGACCCTCAATCAGCCCCAGCATTTT. Amino acid sequence: CSAASGTLNQPQHF.

This clonotype was counted at least ten times. The chain has TRBV7-2 and TRBJ2-5; possibly TRBD1 for D (6 bases). This CDR3 is 13 amino acids long. Germline assignment: CDR1 SGHTA and CDR2 FQGNSA. Trimming left V 6 bases short and J 7 bases short, with 15 bases between. The CDR3, as DNA: TGTGCCAGCAGGGAGGACAGTCTGCCGACCCAGTACTTC. Translation gives CASREDSLPTQYF.

This clonotype was observed many times. The chain couples TRBV20-1 to TRBJ1-2, with TRBD1 as a possible D gene (5 bases). Germline CDR1 reads DFQATT; CDR2 reads SNEGSKA (reference sequence). The CDR3 has 16 residues. Trimming left V 5 bases short and J 4 bases short, with 23 bases between. CDR3 in amino acids: CSAHVGGKTEIYGYTF. The CDR3 nucleotides are TGCAGTGCTCACGTGGGGGGAAAAACGGAGATCTATGGCTACACCTTC.

By its share, this clonotype is medium-sized. The chain combines TRBV3-1 with TRBJ1-2, with D tentatively TRBD1 (6 bases). CDR1 is LGHDT and CDR2 is YNNKEL in the germline V gene (reference sequence). This CDR3 comprises 14 residues. V was pared by 9 bases and J by 3 bases, with 17 bases between. The CDR3 coding sequence is TGTGCCAGTGGGGGCAGGGTGGACGACTATGGCTACACCTTC. Encoded protein: CASGGRVDDYGYTF.

Of note for this clonotype: The junction and the germline gene differ at one end; a read error may be behind it. The J gene is TRBJ1-6, the V gene TRBV28, with 8 bases lining up with TRBD1. Germline assignment: CDR1 MDHEN and CDR2 SYDVKM. The CDR3 is made up of 17 amino acids. This CDR3 reads CASSRDRRTYYNSPIHF. CDR3 coding DNA: TGTGCCAGCAGTCGGGACAGGCGGACATATTATAATTCACCCATCCACTTT.